The T cell receptor beta chain under discussion was sequenced for a study of blood T cell repertoires in COVID-19. About the study: Both acute and convalescent COVID-19 samples were obtained from the United States, Italy and Spain.

Trimming took 1 base from V and 7 from J; bases not matched to a gene: 7. The CDR3 is 15 amino acids. Germline CDR1 is LGHDT and CDR2 is YNNKEL (reference sequence). Clones were read by immunoSEQ multiplex PCR, and TCRdb kept only the in-frame ones, dropping some. The sample contains roughly 74,000 clones, roughly 88% of which appear only once. This sequence joins TRBV3-1 (or the pseudogene TRBV3-2) and TRBJ1-5; TRBD1 matches at 7 bases. The TCR comes from a woman of 80 years or more with active or convalescent COVID-19. Sequencing used peripheral blood. The CDR3 region is CASSQGQGGQQPQHF. The CDR3 coding sequence is TGTGCCAGCAGCCAAGGACAGGGTGGTCAGCAGCCCCAGCATTTT.